A single T cell receptor (beta chain) is shown here with its context. The antigen remains undetermined. This specimen belongs to a study of shared clonotypes between healthy human individuals. General study points: Among non-shared clonotypes, generation probabilities were lower than among those shared by all four donors.

The protocol was immunoSEQ multiplex PCR, while the TCRdb copy is restricted to in-frame clones and leaves out a portion. Found here are roughly 2,500,000 clones, approximately 93% of them singletons; the top ten hold around 0.4%. The sample taken for sequencing was naive CD4+ T cells from PBMCs. The subset here: CD45RA+ positively selected. The origin of this receptor is a young man in good health. Some clones in this sample may be carry-over from other donors' samples.

The CDR3 reads CATSGNFYEQYF. The CDR3 nucleotides read TGTGCCACCAGCGGGAATTTTTACGAGCAGTACTTC. The chain links TRBV15 to TRBJ2-7, with D unresolved. The germline gives CDR1 LNHNV, CDR2 YYDKDF (reference sequence). Trimming pared 5 bases from V and 4 bases from J, leaving 9 bases between. This CDR3 comprises 12 residues.